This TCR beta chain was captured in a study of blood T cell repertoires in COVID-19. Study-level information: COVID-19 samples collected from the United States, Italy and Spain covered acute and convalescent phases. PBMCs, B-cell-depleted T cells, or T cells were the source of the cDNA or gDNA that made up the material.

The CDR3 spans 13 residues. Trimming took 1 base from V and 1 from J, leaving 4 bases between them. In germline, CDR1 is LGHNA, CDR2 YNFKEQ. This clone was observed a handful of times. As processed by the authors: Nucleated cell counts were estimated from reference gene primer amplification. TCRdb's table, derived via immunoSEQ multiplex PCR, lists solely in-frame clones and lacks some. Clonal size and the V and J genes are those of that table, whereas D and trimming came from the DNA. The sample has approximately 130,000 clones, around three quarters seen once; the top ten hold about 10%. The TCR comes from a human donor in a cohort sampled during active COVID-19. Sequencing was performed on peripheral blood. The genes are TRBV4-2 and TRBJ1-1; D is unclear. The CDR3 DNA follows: TGTGCCAGCAGCCAAGTTCAGAACACTGAAGCTTTCTTT. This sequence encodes CASSQVQNTEAFF.